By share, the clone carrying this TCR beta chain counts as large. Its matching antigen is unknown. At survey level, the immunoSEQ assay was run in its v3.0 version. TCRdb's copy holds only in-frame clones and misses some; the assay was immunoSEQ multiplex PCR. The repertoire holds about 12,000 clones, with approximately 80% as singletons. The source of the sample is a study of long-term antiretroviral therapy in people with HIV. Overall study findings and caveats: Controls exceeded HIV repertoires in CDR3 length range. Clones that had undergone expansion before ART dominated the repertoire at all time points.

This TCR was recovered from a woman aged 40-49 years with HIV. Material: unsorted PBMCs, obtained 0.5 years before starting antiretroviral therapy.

The CDR3 region has the DNA TGTGCCAGCAGCTTAGGAGAATCAGGGTGGGGGCAGCCCCAGCATTTT. The encoded protein is CASSLGESGWGQPQHF. V is TRBV7-9 and J is TRBJ1-5; D is possibly TRBD1 (5 bases). CDR1 SEHNR and CDR2 FQNEAQ come from the germline V gene (reference sequence). Trimming took 1 base from V and 7 from J, leaving 17 bases between them. The CDR3 totals 16 residues.